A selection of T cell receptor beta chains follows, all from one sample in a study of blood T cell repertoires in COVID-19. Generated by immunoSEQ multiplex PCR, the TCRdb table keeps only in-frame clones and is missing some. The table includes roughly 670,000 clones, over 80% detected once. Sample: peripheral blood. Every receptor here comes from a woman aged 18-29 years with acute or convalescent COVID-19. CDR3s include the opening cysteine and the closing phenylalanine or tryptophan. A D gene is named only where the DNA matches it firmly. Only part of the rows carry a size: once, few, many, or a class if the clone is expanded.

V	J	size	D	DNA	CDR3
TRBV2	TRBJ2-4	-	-	TGTGCCAGCAGTGCCCGGGGTGTAAAAACAGCCAAAAACATTCAGTACTTC	CASSARGVKTAKNIQYF
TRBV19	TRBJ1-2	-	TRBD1	TGTGCCAGTAGTTTGGGACAGGGGTCTACTTTGAGGAGGGGCTACACCTTC	CASSLGQGSTLRRGYTF
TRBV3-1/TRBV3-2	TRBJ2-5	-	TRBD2	TGTGCCAGCAGCCAGGCGGGGGGCCTCAAGGAGACCCAGTACTTC	CASSQAGGLKETQYF
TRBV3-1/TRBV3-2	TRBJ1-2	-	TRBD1	TGTGCCAGCAGCCCTCGGACAGGGATAGGCTACACCTTC	CASSPRTGIGYTF
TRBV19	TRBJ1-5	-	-	TGTGCCAGTAGTATAGACAGTAGCAATCAGCCCCAGCATTTT	CASSIDSSNQPQHF
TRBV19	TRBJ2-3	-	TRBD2	TGTGCCAGTAGACTAGCGGGGGTCACAGATACGCAGTATTTT	CASRLAGVTDTQYF
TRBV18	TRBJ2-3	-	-	TGTGCCAGCTCACCGGACAGAAAAGCGGATACGCAGTATTTT	CASSPDRKADTQYF
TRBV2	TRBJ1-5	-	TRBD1	TGTGCCAGCAGTGCGACAGGGAGCAATCAGCCCCAGCATTTT	CASSATGSNQPQHF
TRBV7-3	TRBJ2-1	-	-	TGTGCCAGCAGCTCTCCCCTGGGGGGGGCGCAGTCCTACAATGAGCAGTTCTTC	CASSSPLGGAQSYNEQFF
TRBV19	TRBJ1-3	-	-	TGTGCCAGTATTTCCCGAACAGCCCTTGGAAACACCATATATTTT	CASISRTALGNTIYF
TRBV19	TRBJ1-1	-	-	TGTGCCAGTAGATCAGGGAACACTGAAGCTTTCTTT	CASRSGNTEAFF
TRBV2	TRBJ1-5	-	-	TGTGCCAGCAGGCGGGGAGGAGATCAGCCCCAGCATTTT	CASRRGGDQPQHF
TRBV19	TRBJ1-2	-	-	TGTGCCAGTAGTATCGGACAGAAAATTTATGGCTACACCTTC	CASSIGQKIYGYTF
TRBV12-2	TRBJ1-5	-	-	TGTGCAAGTCGCTTAGCGTCACAGGGGGAAATCAGAGGTTCCCAGCATTTT	CASRLASQGEIRGSQHF
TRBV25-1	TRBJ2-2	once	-	TGTGCCAGCAGTGTCAGGGGACCGACCGGGGAGCTGTTTTTT	CASSVRGPTGELFF
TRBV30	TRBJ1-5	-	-	TGTGCCTGGAGTCAAGGAGGGATAAATCAGCCCCAGCATTTT	CAWSQGGINQPQHF
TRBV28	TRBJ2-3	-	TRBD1	TGTGCCAGCAGTTTATACCCACAGGGGGGAAGCACAGATACGCAGTATTTT	CASSLYPQGGSTDTQYF